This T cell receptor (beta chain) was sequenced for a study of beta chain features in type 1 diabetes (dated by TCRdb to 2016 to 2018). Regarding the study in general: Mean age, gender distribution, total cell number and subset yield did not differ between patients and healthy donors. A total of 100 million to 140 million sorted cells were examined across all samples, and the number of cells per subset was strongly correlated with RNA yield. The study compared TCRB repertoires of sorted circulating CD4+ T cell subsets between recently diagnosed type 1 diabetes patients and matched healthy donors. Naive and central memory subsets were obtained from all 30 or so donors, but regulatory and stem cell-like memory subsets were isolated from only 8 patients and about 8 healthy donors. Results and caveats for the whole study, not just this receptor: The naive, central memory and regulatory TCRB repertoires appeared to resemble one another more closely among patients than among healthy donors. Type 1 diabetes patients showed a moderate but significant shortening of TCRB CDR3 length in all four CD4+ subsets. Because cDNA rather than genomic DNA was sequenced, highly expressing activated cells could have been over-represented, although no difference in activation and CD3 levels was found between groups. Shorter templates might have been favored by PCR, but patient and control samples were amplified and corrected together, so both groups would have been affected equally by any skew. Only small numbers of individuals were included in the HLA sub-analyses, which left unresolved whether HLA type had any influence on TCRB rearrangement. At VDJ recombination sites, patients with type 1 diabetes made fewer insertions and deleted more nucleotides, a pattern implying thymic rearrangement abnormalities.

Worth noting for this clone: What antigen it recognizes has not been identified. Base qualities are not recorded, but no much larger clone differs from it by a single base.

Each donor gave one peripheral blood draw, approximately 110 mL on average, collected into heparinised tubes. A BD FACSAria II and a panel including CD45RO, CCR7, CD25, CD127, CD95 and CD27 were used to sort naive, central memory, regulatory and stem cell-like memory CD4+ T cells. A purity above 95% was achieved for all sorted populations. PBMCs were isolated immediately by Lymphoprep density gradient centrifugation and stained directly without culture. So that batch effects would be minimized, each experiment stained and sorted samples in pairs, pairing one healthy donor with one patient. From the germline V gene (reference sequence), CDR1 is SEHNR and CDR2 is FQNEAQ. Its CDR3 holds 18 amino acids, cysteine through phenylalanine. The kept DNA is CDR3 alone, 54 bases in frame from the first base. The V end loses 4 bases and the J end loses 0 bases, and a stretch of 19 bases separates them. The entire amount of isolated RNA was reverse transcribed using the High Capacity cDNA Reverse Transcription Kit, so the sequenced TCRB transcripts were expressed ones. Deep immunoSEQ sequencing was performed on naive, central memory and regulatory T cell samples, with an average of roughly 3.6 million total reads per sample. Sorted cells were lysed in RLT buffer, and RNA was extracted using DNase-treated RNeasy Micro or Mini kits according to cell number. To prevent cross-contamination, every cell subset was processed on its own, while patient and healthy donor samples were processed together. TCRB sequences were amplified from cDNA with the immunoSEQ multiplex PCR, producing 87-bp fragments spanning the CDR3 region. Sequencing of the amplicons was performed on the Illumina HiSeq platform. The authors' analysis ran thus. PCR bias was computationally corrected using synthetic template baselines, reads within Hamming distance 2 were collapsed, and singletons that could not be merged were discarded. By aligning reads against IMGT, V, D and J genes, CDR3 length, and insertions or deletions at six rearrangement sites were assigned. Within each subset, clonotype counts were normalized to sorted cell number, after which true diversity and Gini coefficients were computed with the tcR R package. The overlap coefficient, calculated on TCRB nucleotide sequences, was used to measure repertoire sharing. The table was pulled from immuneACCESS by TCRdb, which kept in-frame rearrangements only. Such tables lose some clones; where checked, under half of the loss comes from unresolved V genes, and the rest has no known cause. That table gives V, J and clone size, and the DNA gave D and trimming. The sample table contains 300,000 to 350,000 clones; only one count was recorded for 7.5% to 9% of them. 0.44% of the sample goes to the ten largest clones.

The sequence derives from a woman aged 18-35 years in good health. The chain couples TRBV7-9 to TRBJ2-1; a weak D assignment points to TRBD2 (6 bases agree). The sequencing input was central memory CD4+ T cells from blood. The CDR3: CASSSPTLAASSYNEQFF. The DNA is TGTGCCAGCAGCTCGCCGACCTTAGCGGCGAGCTCCTACAATGAGCAGTTCTTC.